One sample yielded the 28 T cell receptor beta chains listed below, sequenced in a study of blood T cells in healthy people across ages. Through a sample-barcoded 5' primer and a J-beta primer mix, a second PCR was run for roughly 6 to 11 cycles. TCRdb fed the 5' RACE reads into MiXCR, producing one record per CDR3 protein. The sample yields some 1.5 million distinct CDR3 sequences, roughly 28% seen once. The sample consisted of blood. Receptors originate from a woman in her thirties in good health.

This clonotype has ten or more counts. The chain combines TRBV28 with TRBJ2-7; 9 nucleotides line up with TRBD2. V shed 8 bases and J 3 bases; nucleotides not matched to a gene: 11. The germline gives CDR1 MDHEN, CDR2 SYDVKM. The CDR3 contains 15 residues. The CDR3 DNA reads TGTGCCAGCGCGGTAGCGGGGGCCTTAGACTACGAGCAGTACTTC. It yields the protein CASAVAGALDYEQYF.

This sequence joins TRBV2 and TRBJ2-2; D remains ambiguous. V dropped 3 bases and J dropped 4 bases, with 9 bases sitting between them. This CDR3 is 14 amino acids long. Germline V gene sequence: CDR1 SNHLY, CDR2 FYNNEI. CDR3 protein: CASSDATTTGELFF. The CDR3 coding sequence is TGTGCCAGCAGTGACGCTACCACCACCGGGGAGCTGTTTTTT. Variable domain in full (rest from reference TRBV2 and TRBJ2-2): EPEVTQTPSHQVTQMGQEVILRCVPISNHLYFYWYRQILGQKVEFLVSFYNNEISEKSEIFDDQFSVERPDGSNFTLKIRSTKLEDSAMYFCASSDATTTGELFFGEGSRLTVL.

This clonotype has at least ten counts. The chain couples TRBV24-1 to TRBJ1-2; 10 bases agree with TRBD1. V lost 4 bases and J lost 4; bases outside the gene matches: 5. CDR3 length equals 15 residues. Germline loops: CDR1 KGHDR, CDR2 SFDVKD. This CDR3 is CATSDRTGGPYGYTF. As DNA, the CDR3 is TGTGCCACCAGTGACCGGACAGGGGGTCCCTATGGCTACACCTTC.

The table lists this clonotype with a few counts. The rearrangement links TRBV12-3 or TRBV12-4 to TRBJ2-1, with D perhaps assigned TRBD1 or TRBD2 (5 bases each). This CDR3 comprises 14 residues. Trimming removed 5 bases from V and 8 bases from J, with 16 bases in between. CDR3 region: CASSPWRGAHEQFF. The DNA for the CDR3 is TGTGCCAGCAGTCCCTGGAGAGGGGCTCATGAGCAGTTCTTC.

This clonotype was counted only a few times. A read error is possible here, since a much larger clone lies one base away. The J gene is TRBJ2-1, the V gene TRBV9; 8 nucleotides align to TRBD2. The DNA matches TRBJ2-7 better at its end, which makes the J call doubtful. Germline V gene data show CDR1 as SGDLS and CDR2 as YYNGEE. This CDR3 has 15 amino acids. CDR3 amino acids: CASSVVAGGYNEQYF. The CDR3, as DNA: TGTGCCAGCAGCGTAGTTGCGGGGGGATACAATGAGCAGTACTTC.

This clonotype was seen a few times. CDR3 protein: CSAGAADTQYF. CDR3 coding DNA: TGCAGTGCTGGAGCGGCAGATACGCAGTATTTT. The chain recombines TRBV20-1 with TRBJ2-3; the D gene is possibly TRBD2 (5 bases). This CDR3 spans 11 amino acids. The V and J ends lost 5 bases and 4 bases respectively, with 7 bases between them. The germline gives CDR1 DFQATT, CDR2 SNEGSKA (reference sequence).

CDR3 loop: CASADRGSYEQYF. The CDR3 region has the DNA TGTGCCAGCGCCGACAGGGGTTCCTACGAGCAGTACTTC. The J gene is TRBJ2-5, the V gene TRBV5-6, with 8 bases fitting TRBD1. TRBJ2-7 explains the end of the DNA better; the J call may be wrong. In germline, CDR1 is SGHDT, CDR2 YYEEEE. This CDR3 is 13 amino acids long.

Only a few counts were recorded for this clonotype. This chain links TRBV7-9 with TRBJ2-7; no firm D call. CDR1 and CDR2 (germline): SEHNR, FQNEAQ (reference sequence). This CDR3 is built from 15 residues. Deletions cut 4 bases from V and 0 bases from J, with 13 bases between. CDR3 nucleotides: TGTGCCAGCAGCTCCGGGCAGATCCCCTCCTACGAGCAGTACTTC. Translated: CASSSGQIPSYEQYF.

The chain recombines TRBV10-2 with TRBJ2-1, with 12 nucleotides matching TRBD2. This CDR3 is 16 amino acids long. CDR1 WSHSY and CDR2 SAAADI come from the germline V gene. With V trimmed by 6 bases and J by 8 bases, 11 bases remained unmatched. This CDR3 reads CASSLGLAGGEDEQFF. The CDR3 DNA sequence: TGCGCCAGCAGCCTAGGGCTAGCGGGAGGGGAGGATGAGCAGTTCTTC.

A remark on this clonotype: A much larger clonotype is one base distant, so this may be a read error. This chain joins TRBV20-1 and TRBJ2-1; D is perhaps TRBD2 (7 bases). This CDR3 has 15 amino acids. The V gene's germline CDR1 is DFQATT and CDR2 SNEGSKA (reference sequence). V was shortened by 5 bases and J by 12 bases, with 26 bases between the two germline ends. This CDR3 is CSAGGAGPPSDGQFF. The CDR3 DNA follows: TGCAGTGCTGGGGGGGCGGGGCCCCCATCGGATGGGCAGTTCTTC.

The chain is built from TRBV12-3 or TRBV12-4 and TRBJ1-5, with D perhaps matching TRBD1 (5 bases). Deletions cut 7 bases from V and 6 bases from J, with 13 bases between. The CDR3 runs 13 residues. Here the CDR3 reads CASTPDRFQPQHF. The CDR3 DNA reads as TGTGCCAGCACCCCAGACAGATTTCAGCCCCAGCATTTT.

For this clonotype: Relative to the germline gene, one junction end is altered; a read error may explain this. The chain has TRBV20-1 and TRBJ2-3; D possibly corresponds to TRBD1 (5 bases). CDR1 DFQATT and CDR2 SNEGSKA come from the germline V gene (reference sequence). The CDR3 runs to 12 residues. In nucleotides, the CDR3 is TGCAGTGCGGGGCTGAGCACAGGTACGCAGTATTTT. It is translated as CSAGLSTGTQYF.

The rearrangement joins TRBV5-1 to TRBJ1-1, with D unresolved. V dropped 1 base and J dropped 5 bases, with 15 bases sitting between them. Germline values: CDR1 SGHRS, CDR2 YFSETQ. The CDR3 consists of 15 residues. The CDR3 bases are TGCGCCAGCAGCTTGAGGTCTCGGTCGGATACTGAAGCTTTCTTT. Protein product: CASSLRSRSDTEAFF.

The V call is TRBV24-1, the J call TRBJ1-2, with D possibly being TRBD1 (6 bases). The germline V gene encodes CDR1 KGHDR and CDR2 SFDVKD. This CDR3 contains 15 residues. Between the trimmed V and J ends, which lost 4 bases and 7 bases, there was a span of 18 bases. The CDR3 protein is CATSDPLRGGGGYTF. DNA for the CDR3: TGTGCCACCAGTGACCCACTCAGGGGAGGAGGTGGCTACACCTTC.

The rearrangement joins TRBV5-1 to TRBJ2-5, with D tentatively TRBD1 (5 bases). V was clipped by 5 bases and J by 3 bases, with 11 bases between them. The CDR3 covers 13 residues. Germline lookup yields CDR1 SGHRS and CDR2 YFSETQ. Written as DNA, the CDR3 is TGCGCCAGCAGGCAATCGACAGAAGAGACCCAGTACTTC. Protein product: CASRQSTEETQYF.

This clonotype was observed a handful of times. V gene TRBV5-1 combines with J gene TRBJ2-1, with 8 positions matching TRBD2. The ends lost 2 bases at V and 7 bases at J; junction bases unmatched: 11. Germline CDR1 SGHRS, CDR2 YFSETQ. This CDR3 comprises 16 residues. The CDR3 DNA reads TGCGCCAGCAGCTTTAAGCTCGGGGGGGCGATGAATGAGCAGTTCTTC. Encoded protein: CASSFKLGGAMNEQFF.

This clonotype was seen ten or more times. The chain employs TRBV10-3 and TRBJ2-1; TRBD1 matches 12 bases. The junction had 5 bases not matched to a gene; V was cut back by 10 bases and J by 1 base. This CDR3 spans 15 amino acids. Germline CDR1 reads ENHRY; CDR2 reads SYGVKD. CDR3 in DNA: TGTGCCACAAGGGGACAGGGGGCTTCCTACAATGAGCAGTTCTTC. Encoded protein: CATRGQGASYNEQFF.

Points on this clonotype: This may come from a read error, since a much larger clone is one base off. V and J are TRBV5-6 and TRBJ2-7, with D unclear. Trimming cost V 4 bases and J 1 base, with 12 bases left between them. The CDR3 is 14 residues long. Germline CDR1 reads SGHDT; CDR2 reads YYEEEE. In DNA form, the CDR3 reads TGTGCCAGCAGCGGGCTGGTCGGGTCCTACGAGCAGTACTTC. The encoded protein is CASSGLVGSYEQYF.

This clonotype occurred a few times. V and J are TRBV20-1 and TRBJ2-5; D remains unclear. The CDR3 has 15 residues. Germline V lookup: CDR1 DFQATT, CDR2 SNEGSKA (reference sequence). V lost 0 bases and J 1 base, leaving 12 bases between the germline ends. This chain's CDR3 is CSARDWRATQETQYF. In DNA form, the CDR3 reads TGCAGTGCTAGAGATTGGCGAGCAACCCAAGAGACCCAGTACTTC.

Many counts were recorded for this clonotype. The chain is built from TRBV7-2 and TRBJ2-5; 7 nucleotides match TRBD1. The ends lost 5 bases at V and 1 base at J; junction bases unmatched: 4. The CDR3 sequence is 14 residues long. The V gene's germline CDR1 is SGHTA and CDR2 FQGNSA. The CDR3 is CASSGGQVQETQYF. The CDR3 nucleotides are TGTGCCAGCAGCGGCGGACAGGTCCAAGAGACCCAGTACTTC.

This clonotype was seen repeatedly, ten times or more. J is TRBJ2-7 and V is TRBV6-5; 7 bases fit TRBD1. This CDR3 has 15 residues. With V trimmed by 5 bases and J by 2 bases, 9 bases remained unmatched. Germline loops: CDR1 MNHEY, CDR2 SVGAGI. The CDR3 loop reads CASSTHRGPTYEQYF. In DNA form, the CDR3 reads TGTGCCAGCAGTACCCACAGGGGACCCACCTACGAGCAGTACTTC.

This chain uses TRBV24-1 with TRBJ2-3, with 7 bases matching TRBD2. CDR1 and CDR2 from the germline V gene are KGHDR and SFDVKD. CDR3 size: 13 residues. V lost 1 base and J lost 6; bases outside the gene matches: 0. The CDR3 region is CATSDFGGDTQYF. CDR3 in DNA: TGTGCCACCAGTGATTTCGGGGGGGATACGCAGTATTTT.

V gene TRBV20-1 combines with J gene TRBJ2-7; maybe TRBD2 (5 bases). The DNA end is a closer match to TRBJ2-5, so the J assignment may be wrong. The CDR3 runs 13 residues. Germline CDR1 is DFQATT and CDR2 is SNEGSKA (reference sequence). This CDR3 is CSAIGAVQETQYF. CDR3 sequence (DNA): TGCAGTGCTATCGGAGCGGTACAAGAGACCCAGTACTTC.

This clonotype appeared a few times. This chain uses TRBV5-1 with TRBJ2-5; D not certain. Germline-derived CDR1 and CDR2 are SGHRS and YFSETQ. This CDR3 has 13 residues. With 0 bases removed from V and 5 bases from J, the gap between germline ends came to 8 bases. The CDR3 DNA reads TGCGCCAGCAGCTTGGACGTGGGGGAGACCCAGTACTTC. Residues: CASSLDVGETQYF.

CDR3 protein: CASSEGGSDEQFF. In nucleotides, the CDR3 is TGTGCCAGCAGTGAAGGGGGTAGCGATGAGCAGTTCTTC. The chain is built from TRBV2 and TRBJ2-1, with D possibly matching TRBD2 (5 bases). Between the trimmed V and J ends, which lost 1 base and 8 bases, there was a span of 9 bases. This CDR3 comprises 13 residues. CDR1 and CDR2 (germline): SNHLY, FYNNEI.

The chain joins TRBV18 to TRBJ2-5; no reliable D call. Deletions cut 3 bases from V and 7 bases from J, with 18 bases between. CDR3 length: 15 residues. Germline V gene data show CDR1 as KGHSH and CDR2 as LQKENI. The CDR3 sequence: CASSPRHVPDGTQYF. CDR3 DNA sequence: TGTGCCAGCTCACCCCGACACGTCCCGGACGGGACCCAGTACTTC.

The table lists this clonotype with a few counts. The rearrangement joins TRBV20-1 to TRBJ2-5, with 7 positions matching TRBD2. Germline assignment: CDR1 DFQATT and CDR2 SNEGSKA (reference sequence). Trimming took 7 bases from V and 0 from J; bases not matched to a gene: 5. This CDR3 is built from 13 residues. In DNA form, the CDR3 reads TGCAGTGGCCTGACTAGCAACCAAGAGACCCAGTACTTC. Translation: CSGLTSNQETQYF.

This clonotype was observed many times. As DNA, the CDR3 is TGCGCCAGCAGCCAAGATCAGGGGGACTCCTACGAGCAGTACTTC. Protein sequence: CASSQDQGDSYEQYF. This rearrangement joins TRBV4-3 to TRBJ2-7; 7 bases agree with TRBD1. The junction had 2 bases not matched to a gene; V was cut back by 0 bases and J by 0 bases. The germline V gene encodes CDR1 LGHNA and CDR2 YSLEER. CDR3 length: 15 residues.